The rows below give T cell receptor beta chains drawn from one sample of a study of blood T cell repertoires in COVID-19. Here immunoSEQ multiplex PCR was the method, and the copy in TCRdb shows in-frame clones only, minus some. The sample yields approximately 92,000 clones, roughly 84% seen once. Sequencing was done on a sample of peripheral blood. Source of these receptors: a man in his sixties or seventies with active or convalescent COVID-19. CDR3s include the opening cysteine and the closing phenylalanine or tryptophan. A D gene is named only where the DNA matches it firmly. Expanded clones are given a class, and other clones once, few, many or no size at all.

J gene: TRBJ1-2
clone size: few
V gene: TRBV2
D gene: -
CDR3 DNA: TGTGCCAGCAGTGAAATACAGGGTAACTATGGCTACACCTTC
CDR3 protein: CASSEIQGNYGYTF

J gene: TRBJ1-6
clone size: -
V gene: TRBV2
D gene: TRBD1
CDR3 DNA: TGTGCCAGCAGTGTGGCAGGGGGTCTTAATAATTCACCCCTCCACTTT
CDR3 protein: CASSVAGGLNNSPLHF

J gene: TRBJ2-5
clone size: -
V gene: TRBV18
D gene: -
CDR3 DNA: TGTGCCAGCTCACCTTTTCGCGATGAAGAGACCCAGTACTTC
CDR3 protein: CASSPFRDEETQYF

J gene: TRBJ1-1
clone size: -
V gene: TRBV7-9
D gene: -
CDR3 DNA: TGTGCCAGCAGCTGGGCCTCACGGGGCACTGAAGCTTTCTTT
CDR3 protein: CASSWASRGTEAFF

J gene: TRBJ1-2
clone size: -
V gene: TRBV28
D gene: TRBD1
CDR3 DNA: TGTGCCAGCAGGCCCCGGGACAGGGGGCTGAATGGCTACACCTTC
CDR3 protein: CASRPRDRGLNGYTF

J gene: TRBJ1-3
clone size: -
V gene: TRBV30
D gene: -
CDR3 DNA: TGTGCCTGGAGTGTAGACAGGTCGTCCTACTCTGGAAACACCATATATTTT
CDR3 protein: CAWSVDRSSYSGNTIYF

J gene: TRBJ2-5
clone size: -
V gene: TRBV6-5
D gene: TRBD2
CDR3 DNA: TGTGCCAGCAGTATAGCGGGGGGGCTGGAGACCCAGTACTTC
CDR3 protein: CASSIAGGLETQYF

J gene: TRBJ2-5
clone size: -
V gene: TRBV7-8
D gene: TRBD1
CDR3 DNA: TGTGCCAGCAGCTATACAGGGGGACGGGAAGAGACCCAGTACTTC
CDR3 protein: CASSYTGGREETQYF

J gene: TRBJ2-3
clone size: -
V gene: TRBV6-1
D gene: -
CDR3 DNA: TGTGCCAGCAGTGAGTACAGGGTTTCAGGAGATACGCAGTATTTT
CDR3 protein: CASSEYRVSGDTQYF

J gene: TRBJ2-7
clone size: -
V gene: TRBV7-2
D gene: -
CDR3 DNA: TGTGCCAGCAGCTTAGCAACGGGAGATTACGAGCAGTACTTC
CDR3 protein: CASSLATGDYEQYF

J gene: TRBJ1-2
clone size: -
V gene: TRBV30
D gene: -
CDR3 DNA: TGTGCCTGGAGCCTTCTCCACAGTGATGGCTACACCTTC
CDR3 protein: CAWSLLHSDGYTF

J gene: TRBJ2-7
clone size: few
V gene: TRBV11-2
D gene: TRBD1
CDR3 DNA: TGTGCCAGCACCGTGACAGGGGTTGGTGTCTACGAGCAGTACTTC
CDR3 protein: CASTVTGVGVYEQYF

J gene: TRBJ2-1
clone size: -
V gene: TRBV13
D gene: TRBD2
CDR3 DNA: TGTGCCAGCAGCTTAGTTGGAGGAGCGGGGGTAAATGAGCAGTTCTTC
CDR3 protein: CASSLVGGAGVNEQFF

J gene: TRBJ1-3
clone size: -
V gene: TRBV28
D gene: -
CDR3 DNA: TGTGCCAGCAGTTCTCCGGGACTAGGAGCCGGAAACACCATATATTTT
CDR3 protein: CASSSPGLGAGNTIYF

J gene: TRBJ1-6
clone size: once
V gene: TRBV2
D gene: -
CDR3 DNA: TGTGCCAGACAGGATTCGGATAATTCACCCCTCCACTTT
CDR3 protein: CARQDSDNSPLHF

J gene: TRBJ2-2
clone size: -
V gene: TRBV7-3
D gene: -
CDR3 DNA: TGTGCCAGCAGCCCCCAGGCGGACAGCGGGGAGCTGTTTTTT
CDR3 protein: CASSPQADSGELFF

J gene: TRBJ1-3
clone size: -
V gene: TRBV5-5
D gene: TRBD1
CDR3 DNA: TGTGCCAGCAGCTTGGACGGGACAGGGGGGATTAGCTCTGGAAACACCATATATTTT
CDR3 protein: CASSLDGTGGISSGNTIYF

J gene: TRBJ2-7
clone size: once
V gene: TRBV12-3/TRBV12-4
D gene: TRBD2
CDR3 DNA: TGTGCCAGCAGGGTTTCGGGAGGTCTGGAGCAGTACTTC
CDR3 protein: CASRVSGGLEQYF

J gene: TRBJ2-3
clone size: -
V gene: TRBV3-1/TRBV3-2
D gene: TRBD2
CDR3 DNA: TGTTCCTGTGCGGGACTAGCGAAGCCAGATACGCAGTATTTT
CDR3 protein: CSCAGLAKPDTQYF

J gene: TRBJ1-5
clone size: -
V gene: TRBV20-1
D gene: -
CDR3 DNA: TGCAGTGCTAGAGCGGGACAGCCCCAGCATTTT
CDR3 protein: CSARAGQPQHF

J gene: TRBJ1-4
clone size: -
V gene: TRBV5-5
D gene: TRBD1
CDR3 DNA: TGTGCCAGCAGCATAAGACAGGGGAATGAAAAACTGTTTTTT
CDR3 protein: CASSIRQGNEKLFF

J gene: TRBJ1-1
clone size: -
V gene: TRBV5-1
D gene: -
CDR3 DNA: TGCGCCAGCAGCTTGGGGGGCGGGATGAACACTGAAGCTTTCTTT
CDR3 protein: CASSLGGGMNTEAFF

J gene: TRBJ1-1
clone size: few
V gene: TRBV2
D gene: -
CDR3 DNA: TGTGCCAGCAGCGAACAGGGCCCGAACACTGAAGCTTTCTTT
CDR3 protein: CASSEQGPNTEAFF

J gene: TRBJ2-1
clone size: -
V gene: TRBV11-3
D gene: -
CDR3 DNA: TGTGCCAGCAGCTTAGGTGGGGGGAGACGCAATGAGCAGTTCTTC
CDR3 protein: CASSLGGGRRNEQFF

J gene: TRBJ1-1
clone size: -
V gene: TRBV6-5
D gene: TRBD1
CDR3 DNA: TGTGCCAGCAGTTCCCCGACAGGGGGGGGATATGAAGCTTTCTTT
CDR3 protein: CASSSPTGGGYEAFF

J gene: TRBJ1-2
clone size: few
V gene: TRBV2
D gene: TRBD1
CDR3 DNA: TGTGCCAGCAGTCGACAGGGGGCGGATGGCTACACCTTC
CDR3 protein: CASSRQGADGYTF

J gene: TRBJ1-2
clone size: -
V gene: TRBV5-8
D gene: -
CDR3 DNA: TGTGCCAGCAGCCCGCGCCTTGGTGGCTACACCTTC
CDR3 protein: CASSPRLGGYTF

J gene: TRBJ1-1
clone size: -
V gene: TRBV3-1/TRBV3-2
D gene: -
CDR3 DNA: TGTGCCAGCAGCCACCCCCAGGGAAGGGCACGAAGAGAAGCTTTCTTT
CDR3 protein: CASSHPQGRARREAFF

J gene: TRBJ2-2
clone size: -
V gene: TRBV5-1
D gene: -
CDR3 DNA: TGCGCCAGCAGCTTCGGGAGTTTTAAATCCGGGGAGCTGTTTTTT
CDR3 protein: CASSFGSFKSGELFF

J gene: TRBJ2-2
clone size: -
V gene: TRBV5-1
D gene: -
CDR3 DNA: TGCGCCAGCAGCTACCTGTCAGGGGCGAACACCGGGGAGCTGTTTTTT
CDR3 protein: CASSYLSGANTGELFF

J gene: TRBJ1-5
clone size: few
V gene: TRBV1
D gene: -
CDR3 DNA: TGCACCAGCAGCCAAGATGGGGGCTACCAGCATTTT
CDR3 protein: CTSSQDGGYQHF

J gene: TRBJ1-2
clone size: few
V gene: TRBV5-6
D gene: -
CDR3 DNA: TGTGCCAGCAGCTTGGACCTGACAGCCATTAACTATGGCTACACCTTC
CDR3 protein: CASSLDLTAINYGYTF

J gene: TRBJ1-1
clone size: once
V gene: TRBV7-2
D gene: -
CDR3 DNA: TGTGCCAGCAGCTTCACGGGACACAACACTGAAGCTTTCTTT
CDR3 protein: CASSFTGHNTEAFF

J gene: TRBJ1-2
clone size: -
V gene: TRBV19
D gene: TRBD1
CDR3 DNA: TGTGCCAGTAGTATTGGGGACAGGGGCAACTATGGCTACACCTTC
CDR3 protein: CASSIGDRGNYGYTF

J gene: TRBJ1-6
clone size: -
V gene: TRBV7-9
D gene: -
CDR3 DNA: TGTGCCAGCAGCCCCGACAGTCATTCACCCCTCCACTTT
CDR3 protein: CASSPDSHSPLHF

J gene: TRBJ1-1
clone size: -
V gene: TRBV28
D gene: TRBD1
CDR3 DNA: TGTGCCAGCAGCCAGACCGGACAGGGGGACACTGAAGCTTTCTTT
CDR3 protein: CASSQTGQGDTEAFF

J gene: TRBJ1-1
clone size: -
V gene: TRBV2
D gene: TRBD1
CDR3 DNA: TGTGCCAGCAGGGGGACAGGGATGAACACTGAAGCTTTCTTT
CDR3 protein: CASRGTGMNTEAFF

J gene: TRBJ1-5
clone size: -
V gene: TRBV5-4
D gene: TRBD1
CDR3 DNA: TGTGCCAGCAGCTTGGACAGGGGAGGGCCCCAGCATTTT
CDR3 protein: CASSLDRGGPQHF

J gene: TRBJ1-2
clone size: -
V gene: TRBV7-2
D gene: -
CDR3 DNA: TGTGCCAGCAGCCCCTCGTATGGCTACACCTTC
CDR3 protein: CASSPSYGYTF

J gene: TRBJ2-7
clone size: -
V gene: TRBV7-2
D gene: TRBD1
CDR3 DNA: TGTGCCAGCAGCTCGCGGACAGGAAAAACGTACGAGCAGTACTTC
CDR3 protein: CASSSRTGKTYEQYF

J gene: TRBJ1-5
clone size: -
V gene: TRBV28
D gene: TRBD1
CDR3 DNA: TGTGCCAGCAGCCCCGGGGACAGGGTAGGAAATCAGCCCCAGCATTTT
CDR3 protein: CASSPGDRVGNQPQHF

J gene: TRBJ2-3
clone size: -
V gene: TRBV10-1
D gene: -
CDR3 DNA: TGCGCCGGGAGAGCGTATCTATGGTCAGATACGCAGTATTTT
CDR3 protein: CAGRAYLWSDTQYF

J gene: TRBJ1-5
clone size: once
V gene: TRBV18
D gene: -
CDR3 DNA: TGTGCCAGCTCACTAAACGCGGATTCTTGGCCCCAGCATTTT
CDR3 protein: CASSLNADSWPQHF

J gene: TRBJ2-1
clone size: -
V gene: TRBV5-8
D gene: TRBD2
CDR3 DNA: TGTGCCAGCAGCGCCGGGACTAGCGGAATCAATGAGCAGTTCTTC
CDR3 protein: CASSAGTSGINEQFF

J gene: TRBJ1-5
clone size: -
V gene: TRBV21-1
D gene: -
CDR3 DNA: TGTGCCAGCAGCACTCAGGAGGGGCTTTTT
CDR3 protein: CASSTQEGLF

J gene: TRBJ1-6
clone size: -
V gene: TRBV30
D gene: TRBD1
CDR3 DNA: TGTGCCTGGGCCCCCGGGACAGGCAATTCACCCCTCCACTTT
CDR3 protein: CAWAPGTGNSPLHF

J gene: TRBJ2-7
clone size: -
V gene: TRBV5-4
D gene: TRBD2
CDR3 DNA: TGTGCCAGCAGCGCTCGGGGAGGGTACGAGCAGTACTTC
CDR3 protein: CASSARGGYEQYF